This record covers a single TCR beta chain. Its antigen is still unknown. This sample was included in a study of T cell responses to AZD1222 COVID-19 vaccine. Clones were sequenced by immunoSEQ multiplex PCR, and TCRdb holds only the in-frame ones, with some missing. The data show tens of thousands of clones, about 80% seen once. Study-level points and caveats: Females made up more of the donors, who were largely white British, and clonal diversity may have come out too low.

The source is an adult who received the AZD1222 COVID-19 vaccine. The specimen was peripheral blood, collected 28 days after the second AZD1222 dose.

The CDR3 DNA sequence: TGTGCCAGCACCCCCCCACAGTTTGAAATCACTGAAGCTTTCTTT. Its translation is CASTPPQFEITEAFF. J is TRBJ1-1 and V is TRBV28; D is ambiguous. Germline CDR1 MDHEN, CDR2 SYDVKM. This CDR3 is built from 15 residues. Trimming removed 7 bases at V and 4 bases at J, with 19 bases between.